The subject of this entry is one T cell receptor beta chain. The data are from a study of blood T cell repertoires in COVID-19. The overall study: The origin of the acute and convalescent COVID-19 samples was the United States, Italy and Spain. PBMCs, B-cell-depleted T cells, or T cells provided the cDNA or gDNA that made up the material.

Seattle researchers signed up patients amid active infection and tracked them longitudinally. The authors' processing: For nucleated cells, counts were estimated from reference gene primer amplification. Profiling relied on immunoSEQ multiplex PCR, and the TCRdb table lists in-frame clones only, not all of them. The DNA gave D and trimming, while V, J and clone size come from that table. The sample carries about 250,000 clones, approximately 85% recorded once. Per germline, CDR1 SGHVS and CDR2 FQNEAQ. With V trimmed by 5 bases and J by 5 bases, 4 bases remained unmatched. CDR3 length: 15 amino acids. This chain joins TRBV7-8 and TRBJ2-1, with TRBD2 matching over 12 bases. Sequences were obtained from peripheral blood. This TCR came from a woman of 80 years or more with COVID-19, enrolled during active disease. CDR3 bases: TGTGCCAGCAGCCGGGGACTAGCGGGTAACAATGAGCAGTTCTTC. It specifies CASSRGLAGNNEQFF. The variable domain in full, completed from reference TRBV7-8 and TRBJ2-1, reads GAGVSQSPRYKVAKRGQDVALRCDPISGHVSLFWYQQALGQGPEFLTYFQNEAQLDKSGLPSDRFFAERPEGSVSTLKIQRTQQEDSAVYLCASSRGLAGNNEQFFGPGTRLTVL.